These T cell receptor beta chains were read from a single sample in a study of blood T cell repertoires in COVID-19. Profiled with immunoSEQ multiplex PCR; TCRdb holds only in-frame clones, not every one. Counted here are some 200,000 clones, around 90% occurring once; the ten biggest clones make up approximately 8.2%. Source material: PBMCs or T cells enriched from blood (not recorded which). The source is a woman younger than 30 who had recovered from COVID-19. CDR3s include the opening cysteine and the closing phenylalanine or tryptophan. A D gene is named only where the DNA matches it firmly. Not all rows give a size; the values are once, few, many and, for expanded clones, a class.

J	V	size	length	D	DNA	CDR3
TRBJ2-7	TRBV2	.	11	.	TGTGCCAGCACGGGAAACTACGAGCAGTACTTC	CASTGNYEQYF
TRBJ2-7	TRBV28	.	15	TRBD1	TGTGCCAGCACTTCCACGGGGACAGGGTTCAACGAGCAGTACTTC	CASTSTGTGFNEQYF
TRBJ2-7	TRBV4-1	.	15	.	TGCGCCAGCAGCCAAGGTGTGGGGGGGCGCTACGAGCAGTACTTC	CASSQGVGGRYEQYF
TRBJ1-5	TRBV5-5	.	17	TRBD1	TGTGCCAGCAGCTTGGGGGGCAGGGGGCTTATTCATCAGCCCCAGCATTTT	CASSLGGRGLIHQPQHF
TRBJ2-5	TRBV2	.	16	TRBD2	TGTGCCAGCAGTGGGGAAAGGACTAGCGGGCGAGAGACCCAGTACTTC	CASSGERTSGRETQYF
TRBJ2-3	TRBV28	.	14	.	TGTGCCAGCATCGGCCAGGGTAGGACAGATACGCAGTATTTT	CASIGQGRTDTQYF
TRBJ2-3	TRBV5-1	once	13	.	TGCGCCAGCAGCGATCACTCTTCGGATACGCAGTATTTT	CASSDHSSDTQYF
TRBJ1-2	TRBV25-1	.	15	.	TGTGCCAGCAGTGAATATAACACCGGACTATATGGCTACACCTTC	CASSEYNTGLYGYTF
TRBJ2-1	TRBV2	.	12	.	TGTGCCAGCTTGGAGGGGCCCCAACAGCAGTTCTTC	CASLEGPQQQFF
TRBJ1-2	TRBV28	.	15	TRBD1	TGTGCCAGCAGGACTGGGACAGGGGCCATTAGAGGCTACACCTTC	CASRTGTGAIRGYTF
TRBJ2-7	TRBV19	once	14	TRBD2	TGTGCCAGTAGTAAAGTAGCGGGGGCCTACGAGCAGTACTTC	CASSKVAGAYEQYF
TRBJ2-5	TRBV5-1	.	15	TRBD2	TGCGCCAGCAGCTTGGGACTAGCGGGAACAGAGACCCAGTACTTC	CASSLGLAGTETQYF
TRBJ2-1	TRBV5-1	.	14	.	TGCGCCAGCAGCTTGGCCATCTCCTACAATGAGCAGTTCTTC	CASSLAISYNEQFF
TRBJ2-7	TRBV6-5	.	13	.	TGTGCCACTAGAGAGGTCCCAGCCTACGAGCAGTACTTC	CATREVPAYEQYF
TRBJ1-2	TRBV5-5	.	18	TRBD1	TGTGCCAGCAGCTCGAAGGTCTTTGCCGGACAGGGGGCGCTTGGCTACACCTTC	CASSSKVFAGQGALGYTF
TRBJ2-2	TRBV4-2	.	19	TRBD2	TGTGCCAGCAGCCAGGGAGGTAGCGGGGGGGCCGAGTTCGCCGGGGAGCTGTTTTTT	CASSQGGSGGAEFAGELFF
TRBJ2-1	TRBV3-1/TRBV3-2	few	16	TRBD2	TGTGCCAGCAGCCAAGTCACCGCGGGGGGGCCCGGTGAGCAGTTCTTC	CASSQVTAGGPGEQFF
TRBJ2-1	TRBV7-3	.	17	TRBD1	TGTGCCAGCAGCGACTCGAAGCCGGGACAGCCCCCCAATGAGCAGTTCTTC	CASSDSKPGQPPNEQFF
TRBJ2-7	TRBV29-1	.	12	.	TGCAGCGCAGCGGGTACGGACTACGAGCAGTACTTC	CSAAGTDYEQYF
TRBJ2-7	TRBV16	.	15	TRBD2	TGTGCCAGCAGCCAACCCCCAGCGGGGCTATACGAGCAGTACTTC	CASSQPPAGLYEQYF
TRBJ2-1	TRBV11-2	.	15	.	TGTGCCAGCAGCGCCGTGTTAGCCAGTTACAATGAGCAGTTCTTC	CASSAVLASYNEQFF
TRBJ1-5	TRBV5-6	.	16	TRBD1	TGTGCCAGCAGCGTCAGGGACAGGGGGCAAGATCAGCCCCAGCATTTT	CASSVRDRGQDQPQHF